This entry concerns a single TCR beta chain. Its cognate antigen is unknown. The V and J ends lost 4 bases and 0 bases respectively, with 9 bases between them. The CDR3 length is 14 residues. CDR1 SQVTM and CDR2 ANQGSEA come from the germline V gene. This specimen belongs to a study of CD8+ T cells in alopecia areata. Study-level findings and limits: Scalp sequencing also captures normal skin's resident alphabeta T cells.

Both peripheral blood and punch biopsies of lesional scalp skin were obtained from patients who had alopecia areata. It was cDNA, reverse transcribed from extracted RNA, that served as the sequencing template. Assay: immunoSEQ multiplex PCR; the TCRdb copy retains only in-frame clones and omits some. The sample records under 250,000 clones, more than 45% being singletons. J is TRBJ1-4 and V is TRBV29-1; D is undetermined. This sample comprised CD4+ T cells sorted from blood, obtained at week 0. This clonotype was obtained from a human donor with alopecia areata. The CDR3: CSVGTLATNEKLFF. CDR3 sequence (DNA): TGCAGCGTTGGAACCCTAGCAACTAATGAAAAACTGTTTTTT.